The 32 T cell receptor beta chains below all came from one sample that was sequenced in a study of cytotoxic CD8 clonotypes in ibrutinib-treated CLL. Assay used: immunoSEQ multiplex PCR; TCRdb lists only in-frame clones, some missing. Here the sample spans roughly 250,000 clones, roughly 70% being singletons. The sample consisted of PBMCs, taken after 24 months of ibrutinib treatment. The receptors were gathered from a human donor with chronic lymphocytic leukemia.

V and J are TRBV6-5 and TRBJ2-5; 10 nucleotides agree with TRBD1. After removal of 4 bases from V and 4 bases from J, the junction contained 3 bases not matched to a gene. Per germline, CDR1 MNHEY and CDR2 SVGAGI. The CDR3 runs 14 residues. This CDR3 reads CASSSRTGGETQYF. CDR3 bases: TGTGCCAGCAGTTCCAGGACAGGGGGAGAGACCCAGTACTTC.

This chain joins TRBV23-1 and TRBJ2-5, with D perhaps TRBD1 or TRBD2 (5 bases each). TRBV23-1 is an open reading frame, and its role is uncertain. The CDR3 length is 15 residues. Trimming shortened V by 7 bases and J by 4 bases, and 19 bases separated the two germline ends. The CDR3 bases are TGCGCCAGCAACAGAGGGGACGGGGTGGGAGAGACCCAGTACTTC. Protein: CASNRGDGVGETQYF.

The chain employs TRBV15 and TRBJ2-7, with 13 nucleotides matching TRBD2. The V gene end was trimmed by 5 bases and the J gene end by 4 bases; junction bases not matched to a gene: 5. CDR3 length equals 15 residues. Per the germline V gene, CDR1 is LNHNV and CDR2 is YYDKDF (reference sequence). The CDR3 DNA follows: TGTGCCACCAGCCGTGGACTAGCGGGAGTGTACGAGCAGTACTTC. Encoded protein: CATSRGLAGVYEQYF.

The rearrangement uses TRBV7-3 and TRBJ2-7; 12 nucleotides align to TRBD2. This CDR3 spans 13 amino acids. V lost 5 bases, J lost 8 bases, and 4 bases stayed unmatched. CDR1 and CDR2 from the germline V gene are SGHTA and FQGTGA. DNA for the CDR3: TGTGCCAGCAGCCCAGGACTAGCGGGGCAGCAGTACTTC. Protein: CASSPGLAGQQYF.

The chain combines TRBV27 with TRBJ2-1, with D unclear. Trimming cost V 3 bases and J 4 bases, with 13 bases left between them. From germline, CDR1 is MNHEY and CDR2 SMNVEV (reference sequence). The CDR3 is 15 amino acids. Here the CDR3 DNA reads TGTGCCAGCAGTTTCCGACCGAACATTTACAATGAGCAGTTCTTC. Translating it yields CASSFRPNIYNEQFF.

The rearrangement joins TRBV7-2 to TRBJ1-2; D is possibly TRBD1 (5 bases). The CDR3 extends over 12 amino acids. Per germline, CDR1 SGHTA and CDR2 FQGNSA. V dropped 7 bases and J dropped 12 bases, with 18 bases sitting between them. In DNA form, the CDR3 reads TGTGCCAGCACTCTCACGGGACGGTTCAACACCTTC. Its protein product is CASTLTGRFNTF.

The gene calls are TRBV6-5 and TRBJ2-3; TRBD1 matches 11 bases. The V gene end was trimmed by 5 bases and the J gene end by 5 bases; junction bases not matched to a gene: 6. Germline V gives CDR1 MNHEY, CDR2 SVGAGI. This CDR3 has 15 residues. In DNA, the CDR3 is TGTGCCAGCAGTCGGGGACAGGGGGGACGAGATACGCAGTATTTT. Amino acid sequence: CASSRGQGGRDTQYF.

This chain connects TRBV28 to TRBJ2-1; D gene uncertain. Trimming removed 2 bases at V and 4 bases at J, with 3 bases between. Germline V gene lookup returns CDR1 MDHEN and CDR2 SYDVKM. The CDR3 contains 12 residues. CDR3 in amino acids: CASSLQYNEQFF. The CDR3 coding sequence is TGTGCCAGCAGTTTACAGTACAATGAGCAGTTCTTC.

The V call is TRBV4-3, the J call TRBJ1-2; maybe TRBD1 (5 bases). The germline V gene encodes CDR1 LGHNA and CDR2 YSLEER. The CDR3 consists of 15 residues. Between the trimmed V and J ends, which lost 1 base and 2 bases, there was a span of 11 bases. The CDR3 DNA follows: TGCGCCAGCAGCCAAGGCTACGGGGGGAACTATGGCTACACCTTC. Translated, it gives CASSQGYGGNYGYTF.

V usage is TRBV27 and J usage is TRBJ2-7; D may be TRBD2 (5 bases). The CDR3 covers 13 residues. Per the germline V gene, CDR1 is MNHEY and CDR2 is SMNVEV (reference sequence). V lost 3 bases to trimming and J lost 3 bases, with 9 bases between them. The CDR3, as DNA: TGTGCCAGCAGTTTTCGAGCGGTCTACGAGCAGTACTTC. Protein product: CASSFRAVYEQYF.

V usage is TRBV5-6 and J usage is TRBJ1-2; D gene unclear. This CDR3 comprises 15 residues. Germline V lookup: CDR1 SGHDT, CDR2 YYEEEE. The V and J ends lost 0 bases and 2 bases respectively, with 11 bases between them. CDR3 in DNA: TGTGCCAGCAGCTTGGAAGCAATTTCGAACTATGGCTACACCTTC. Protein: CASSLEAISNYGYTF.

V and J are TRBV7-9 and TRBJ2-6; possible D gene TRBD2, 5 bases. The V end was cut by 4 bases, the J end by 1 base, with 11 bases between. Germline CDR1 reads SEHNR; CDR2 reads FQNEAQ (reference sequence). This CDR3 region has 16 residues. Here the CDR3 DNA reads TGTGCCAGCAGCTCCTTAGGGAGTTCTGGGGCCAACGTCCTGACTTTC. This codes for CASSSLGSSGANVLTF.

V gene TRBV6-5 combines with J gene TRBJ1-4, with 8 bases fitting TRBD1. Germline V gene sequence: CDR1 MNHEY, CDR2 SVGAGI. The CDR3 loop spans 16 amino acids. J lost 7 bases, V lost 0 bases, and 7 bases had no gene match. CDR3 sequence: CASSYSLDRVAEKLFF. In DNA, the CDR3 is TGTGCCAGCAGTTACTCTTTGGACAGGGTAGCTGAAAAACTGTTTTTT.

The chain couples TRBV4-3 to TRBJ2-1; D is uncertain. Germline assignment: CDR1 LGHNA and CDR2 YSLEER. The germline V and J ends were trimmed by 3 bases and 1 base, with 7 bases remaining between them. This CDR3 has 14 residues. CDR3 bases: TGCGCCAGCAGCCAGGTATGGTCCTACAATGAGCAGTTCTTC. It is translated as CASSQVWSYNEQFF.

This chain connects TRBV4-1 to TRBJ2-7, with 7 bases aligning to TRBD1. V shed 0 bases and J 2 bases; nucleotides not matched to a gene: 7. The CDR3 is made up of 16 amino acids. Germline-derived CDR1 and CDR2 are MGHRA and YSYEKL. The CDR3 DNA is TGCGCCAGCAGCCAAGAGGTGGGACAGCAAGCCTACGAGCAGTACTTC. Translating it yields CASSQEVGQQAYEQYF.

CDR3 DNA: TGTGCCACCACGCGGGGGGACAGGTCCTACGAGCAGTACTTC. Residues: CATTRGDRSYEQYF. The chain links TRBV6-5 to TRBJ2-7; possibly TRBD1 or TRBD2 for D (8 bases each). CDR1 and CDR2 from the germline V gene are MNHEY and SVGAGI. The ends were cut back, 10 bases at V and 1 base at J, with 17 bases in the middle. CDR3 length: 14 residues.

This CDR3 reads CASSAVGQILHTEAFF. Written as DNA, the CDR3 is TGTGCCAGCAGCGCAGTAGGACAGATCTTGCACACTGAAGCTTTCTTT. V usage is TRBV9 and J usage is TRBJ1-1, with a tentative D call TRBD1 (6 bases). Trimming removed 3 bases from V and 3 bases from J, with 18 bases in between. Germline values: CDR1 SGDLS, CDR2 YYNGEE. The CDR3 length is 16 residues.

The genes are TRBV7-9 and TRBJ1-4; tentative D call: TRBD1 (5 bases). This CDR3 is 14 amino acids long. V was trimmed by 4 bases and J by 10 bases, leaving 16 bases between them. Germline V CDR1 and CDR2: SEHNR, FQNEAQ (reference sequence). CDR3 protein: CASSSQALPGKLFF. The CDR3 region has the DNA TGTGCCAGCAGCTCACAGGCCCTCCCCGGAAAACTGTTTTTT.

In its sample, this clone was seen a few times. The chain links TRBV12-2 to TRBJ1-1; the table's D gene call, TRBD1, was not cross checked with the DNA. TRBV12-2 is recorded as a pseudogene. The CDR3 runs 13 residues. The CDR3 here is CASRLEAGLGAFF. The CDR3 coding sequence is TGTGCAAGTCGCTTAGAGGCAGGGCTGGGAGCTTTCTTT.

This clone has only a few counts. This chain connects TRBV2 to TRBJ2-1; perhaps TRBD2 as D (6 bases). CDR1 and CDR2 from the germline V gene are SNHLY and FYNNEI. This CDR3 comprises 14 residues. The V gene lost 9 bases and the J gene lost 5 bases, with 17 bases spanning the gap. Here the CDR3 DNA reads TGTGCCAGTGCTAAGCTAGCGCCGGACAATGAGCAGTTCTTC. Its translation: CASAKLAPDNEQFF.

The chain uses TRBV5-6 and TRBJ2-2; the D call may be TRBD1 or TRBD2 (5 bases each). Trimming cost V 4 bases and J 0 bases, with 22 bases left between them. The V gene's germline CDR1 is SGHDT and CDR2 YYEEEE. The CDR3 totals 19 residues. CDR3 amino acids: CASSQSFASGTANTGELFF. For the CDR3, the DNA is TGTGCCAGCAGCCAGTCATTCGCCTCCGGGACGGCGAACACCGGGGAGCTGTTTTTT.

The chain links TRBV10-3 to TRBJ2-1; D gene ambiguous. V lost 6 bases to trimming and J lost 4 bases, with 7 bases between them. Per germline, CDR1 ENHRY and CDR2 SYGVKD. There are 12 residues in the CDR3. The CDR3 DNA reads TGTGCCATCAGCGACGATTACAATGAGCAGTTCTTC. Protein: CAISDDYNEQFF.

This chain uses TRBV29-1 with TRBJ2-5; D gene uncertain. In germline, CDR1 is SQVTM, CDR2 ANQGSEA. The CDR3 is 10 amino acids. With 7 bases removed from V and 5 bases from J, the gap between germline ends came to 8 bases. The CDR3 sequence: CSGSWETQYF. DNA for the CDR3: TGCAGCGGATCGTGGGAGACCCAGTACTTC.

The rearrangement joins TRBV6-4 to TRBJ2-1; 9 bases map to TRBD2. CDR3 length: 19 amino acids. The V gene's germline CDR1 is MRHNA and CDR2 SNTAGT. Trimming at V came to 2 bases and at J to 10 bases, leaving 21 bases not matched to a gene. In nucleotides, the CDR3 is TGTGCCAGCAGTGACCCCCCTTTAAGAGCGGGAGGCTTCTTCTTAGAGCAGTTCTTC. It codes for CASSDPPLRAGGFFLEQFF.

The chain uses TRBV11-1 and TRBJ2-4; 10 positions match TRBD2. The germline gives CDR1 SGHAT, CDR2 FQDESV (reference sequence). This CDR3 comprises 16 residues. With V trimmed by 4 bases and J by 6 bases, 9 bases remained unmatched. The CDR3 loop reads CASSSISGRALNIQYF. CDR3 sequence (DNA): TGTGCCAGCAGCTCAATCAGCGGGAGGGCCTTAAACATTCAGTACTTC.

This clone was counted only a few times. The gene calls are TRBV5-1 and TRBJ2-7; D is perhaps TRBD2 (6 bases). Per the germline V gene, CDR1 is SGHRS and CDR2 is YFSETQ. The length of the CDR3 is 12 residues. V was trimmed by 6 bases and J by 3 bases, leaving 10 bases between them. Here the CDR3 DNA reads TGCGCCAGCATCGGCGGGAACTACGAGCAGTACTTC. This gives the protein CASIGGNYEQYF.

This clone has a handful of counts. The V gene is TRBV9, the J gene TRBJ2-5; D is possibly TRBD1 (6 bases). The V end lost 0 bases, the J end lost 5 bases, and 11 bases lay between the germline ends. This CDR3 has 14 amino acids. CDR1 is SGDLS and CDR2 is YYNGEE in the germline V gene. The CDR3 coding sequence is TGTGCCAGCAGCGTAGCAGGGGCTTGGGAGACCCAGTACTTC. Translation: CASSVAGAWETQYF.

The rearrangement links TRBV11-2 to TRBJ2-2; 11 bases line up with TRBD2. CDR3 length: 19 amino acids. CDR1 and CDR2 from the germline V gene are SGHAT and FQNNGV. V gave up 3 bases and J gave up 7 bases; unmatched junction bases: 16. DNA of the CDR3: TGTGCCAGCAGCTTGGGAGGAATACTAGCGGGAGTCCCAAGCGGGGAGCTGTTTTTT. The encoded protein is CASSLGGILAGVPSGELFF. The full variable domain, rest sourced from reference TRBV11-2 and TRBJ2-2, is EAGVAQSPRYKIIEKRQSVAFWCNPISGHATLYWYQQILGQGPKLLIQFQNNGVVDDSQLPKDRFSAERLKGVDSTLKIQPAKLEDSAVYLCASSLGGILAGVPSGELFFGEGSRLTVL.

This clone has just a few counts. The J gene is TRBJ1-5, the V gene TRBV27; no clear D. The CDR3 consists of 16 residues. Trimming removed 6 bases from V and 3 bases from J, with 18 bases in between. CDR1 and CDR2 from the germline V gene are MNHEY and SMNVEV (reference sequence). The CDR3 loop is CASRPNDRIANQPQHF. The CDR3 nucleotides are TGTGCCAGCAGACCTAACGATAGGATAGCCAATCAGCCCCAGCATTTT.

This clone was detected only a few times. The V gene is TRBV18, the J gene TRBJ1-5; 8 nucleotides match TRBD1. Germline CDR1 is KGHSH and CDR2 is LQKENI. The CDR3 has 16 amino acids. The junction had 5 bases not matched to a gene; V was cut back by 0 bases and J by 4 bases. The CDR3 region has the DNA TGTGCCAGCTCACCACCTGGGACAGGCGGGAATCAGCCCCAGCATTTT. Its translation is CASSPPGTGGNQPQHF.

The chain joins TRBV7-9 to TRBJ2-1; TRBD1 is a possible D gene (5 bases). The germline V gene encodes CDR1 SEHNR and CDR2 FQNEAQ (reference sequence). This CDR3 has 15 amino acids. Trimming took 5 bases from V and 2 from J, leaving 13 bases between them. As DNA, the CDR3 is TGTGCCAGCAGCCCCTCCAGGGATCCCTACAATGAGCAGTTCTTC. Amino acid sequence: CASSPSRDPYNEQFF.

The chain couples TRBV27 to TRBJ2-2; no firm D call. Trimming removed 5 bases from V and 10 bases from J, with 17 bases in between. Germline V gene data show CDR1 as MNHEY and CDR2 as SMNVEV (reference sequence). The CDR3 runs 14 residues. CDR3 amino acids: CASSLRARPEELFF. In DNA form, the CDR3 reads TGTGCCAGCAGTCTAAGGGCCAGACCGGAGGAGCTGTTTTTT.